This is a list of T cell receptor beta chains from one sample in a study of blood T cell repertoires in COVID-19. Here immunoSEQ multiplex PCR was the method, and the copy in TCRdb shows in-frame clones only, minus some. The data hold nearly 350,000 clones, with around 86% observed a single time. Sequenced input: peripheral blood. These receptors were collected from a woman in her 50s with COVID-19, enrolled during active disease. Each CDR3 is given with its conserved first and last residue. Each record gives: D gene, clone size, V gene, J gene, CDR3 DNA, CDR3 protein. A D gene is named only where the DNA matches it firmly. Rows give clone size only sometimes, using once, few, many, or a class for an expanded clone.

d_gene: NA; abundance: NA; v_gene: TRBV6-5; j_gene: TRBJ1-2; CDR3nt: TGTGCCAGCAGTTCAGGGTTTGGCTACACCTTC; CDR3aa: CASSSGFGYTF
d_gene: NA; abundance: NA; v_gene: TRBV9; j_gene: TRBJ2-1; CDR3nt: TGTGCCAGCAGCGTAGGGACAGGGAGGGAATACAATGAGCAGTTCTTC; CDR3aa: CASSVGTGREYNEQFF
d_gene: NA; abundance: NA; v_gene: TRBV18; j_gene: TRBJ2-3; CDR3nt: TGTGCCAGCGCCCGTGGTAGGCCGACTAGCACAGATACGCAGTATTTT; CDR3aa: CASARGRPTSTDTQYF
d_gene: TRBD1; abundance: once; v_gene: TRBV3-1/TRBV3-2; j_gene: TRBJ1-1; CDR3nt: TGTGCCAGCAGCGAAAGAGGGCCCTGGACGGGGGACAGCCGTGAAGCTTTCTTT; CDR3aa: CASSERGPWTGDSREAFF
d_gene: NA; abundance: few; v_gene: TRBV7-9; j_gene: TRBJ1-1; CDR3nt: TGTGCCAGCAGCTTACAGAACACTGAAGCTTTCTTT; CDR3aa: CASSLQNTEAFF
d_gene: TRBD1; abundance: few; v_gene: TRBV7-8; j_gene: TRBJ2-7; CDR3nt: TGTGCCAGCAGCTTTAGAGGAACAGGGGGCTCCTACGAGCAGTACTTC; CDR3aa: CASSFRGTGGSYEQYF
d_gene: TRBD2; abundance: NA; v_gene: TRBV5-4; j_gene: TRBJ2-2; CDR3nt: TGTGCCAGCAGCCAAAAACGTAGCGGGGCGAACACCGGGGAGCTGTTTTTT; CDR3aa: CASSQKRSGANTGELFF
d_gene: TRBD2; abundance: NA; v_gene: TRBV9; j_gene: TRBJ2-5; CDR3nt: TGTGCCAGCAGCGCCGGGACTAGGAGAGAGACCCAGTACTTC; CDR3aa: CASSAGTRRETQYF
d_gene: NA; abundance: NA; v_gene: TRBV7-2; j_gene: TRBJ1-1; CDR3nt: TGTGCCAGCAGCTCACAGGGTTTTAGTCTAGTTCACACTGAAGCTTTCTTT; CDR3aa: CASSSQGFSLVHTEAFF
d_gene: TRBD2; abundance: NA; v_gene: TRBV11-3; j_gene: TRBJ2-1; CDR3nt: TGTGCCAGCAGCTTAGGTAGCGGGAGGGGAACCTACAATGAGCAGTTCTTC; CDR3aa: CASSLGSGRGTYNEQFF
d_gene: NA; abundance: NA; v_gene: TRBV2; j_gene: TRBJ2-1; CDR3nt: TGTGCCAGCAGTCGACAGATAAGCTCCTACAATGAGCAGTTCTTC; CDR3aa: CASSRQISSYNEQFF
d_gene: NA; abundance: few; v_gene: TRBV7-6; j_gene: TRBJ2-2; CDR3nt: TGTGCCAGCAGCCCACGAACATCGGGAGTGTACACCGGGGAGCTGTTTTTT; CDR3aa: CASSPRTSGVYTGELFF
d_gene: TRBD1; abundance: NA; v_gene: TRBV7-2; j_gene: TRBJ1-2; CDR3nt: TGTGCCAGCAGCTTAGACAGGGGGGGACGCTACACCTTC; CDR3aa: CASSLDRGGRYTF
d_gene: TRBD1; abundance: NA; v_gene: TRBV5-4; j_gene: TRBJ1-6; CDR3nt: TGTGCCAGCAGCCCGGGAGGGACAGAAAATTCACCCCTCCACTTT; CDR3aa: CASSPGGTENSPLHF
d_gene: NA; abundance: NA; v_gene: TRBV5-1; j_gene: TRBJ2-5; CDR3nt: TGCGCCAGCAGCATGGGACAAAGAACACAAGAGACCCAGTACTTC; CDR3aa: CASSMGQRTQETQYF
d_gene: NA; abundance: NA; v_gene: TRBV29-1; j_gene: TRBJ2-1; CDR3nt: TGCAGCGTTGAAGGGGGACTGAACAATGAGCAGTTCTTC; CDR3aa: CSVEGGLNNEQFF
d_gene: NA; abundance: NA; v_gene: TRBV11-2; j_gene: TRBJ2-2; CDR3nt: TGTGCCAGCAGCTTGGAGACCGGGGAGCTGTTTTTT; CDR3aa: CASSLETGELFF
d_gene: TRBD2; abundance: NA; v_gene: TRBV11-2; j_gene: TRBJ2-3; CDR3nt: TGTGCCAGCAGCCTACTAGCGGGAACTGGAGATACGCAGTATTTT; CDR3aa: CASSLLAGTGDTQYF
d_gene: NA; abundance: NA; v_gene: TRBV7-6; j_gene: TRBJ1-1; CDR3nt: TGTGCCAGCAGCGGGCAGGGCGGTACTGAAGCTTTCTTT; CDR3aa: CASSGQGGTEAFF
d_gene: TRBD2; abundance: few; v_gene: TRBV7-2; j_gene: TRBJ2-2; CDR3nt: TGTGCCAGCAGCTCTCCGGGGGAGGGCCAGGGGGAGCTGTTTTTT; CDR3aa: CASSSPGEGQGELFF
d_gene: NA; abundance: NA; v_gene: TRBV7-2; j_gene: TRBJ1-5; CDR3nt: TGTGCCAGCAGCTTAGGTTGGCCGAATAGCAATCAGCCCCAGCATTTT; CDR3aa: CASSLGWPNSNQPQHF
d_gene: TRBD2; abundance: NA; v_gene: TRBV2; j_gene: TRBJ2-1; CDR3nt: TGTGCCAGCGCCCGGCGGGGACTAGCGGGAGATTCCTACAATGAGCAGTTCTTC; CDR3aa: CASARRGLAGDSYNEQFF
d_gene: TRBD2; abundance: NA; v_gene: TRBV14; j_gene: TRBJ2-7; CDR3nt: TGTGCCAGCAGCCAAGATGGCCGGGGAGGGCCGAAATTCGAGCAGTACTTC; CDR3aa: CASSQDGRGGPKFEQYF
d_gene: TRBD1; abundance: NA; v_gene: TRBV3-1/TRBV3-2; j_gene: TRBJ1-2; CDR3nt: TGTGCCAGCAGCCAAGCCCTTGGGGACAGCTATGGCTACACCTTC; CDR3aa: CASSQALGDSYGYTF
d_gene: TRBD2; abundance: NA; v_gene: TRBV3-1/TRBV3-2; j_gene: TRBJ2-2; CDR3nt: TGTGCCAGCAGCCAAGCAAGGCCGGGAGGGCCTTTTGCCGGGGAGCTGTTTTTT; CDR3aa: CASSQARPGGPFAGELFF
d_gene: NA; abundance: once; v_gene: TRBV7-3; j_gene: TRBJ1-1; CDR3nt: TGTGCCAGCAGCTTAAATTCACAGGGGAACACTGAAGCTTTCTTT; CDR3aa: CASSLNSQGNTEAFF
d_gene: NA; abundance: once; v_gene: TRBV29-1; j_gene: TRBJ2-7; CDR3nt: TGCAGCGTCGGCGGCGGCTACGAGCAGTACTTC; CDR3aa: CSVGGGYEQYF
d_gene: TRBD1; abundance: NA; v_gene: TRBV10-2; j_gene: TRBJ1-3; CDR3nt: TGCGCCAGCAGGGCGGCAGGGGGAGAAGACACCATATATTTT; CDR3aa: CASRAAGGEDTIYF
d_gene: TRBD1; abundance: NA; v_gene: TRBV25-1; j_gene: TRBJ1-1; CDR3nt: TGTGCCAGCAGCGACAGGGGTGGTGAAGCTTTCTTT; CDR3aa: CASSDRGGEAFF
d_gene: NA; abundance: NA; v_gene: TRBV28; j_gene: TRBJ1-2; CDR3nt: TGTGCCAGCAGTCTTGGGCCTTCCCACTATGGCTACACCTTC; CDR3aa: CASSLGPSHYGYTF
d_gene: NA; abundance: NA; v_gene: TRBV29-1; j_gene: TRBJ2-4; CDR3nt: TGCAGCGGGATCTCCGGTCGGGATTTGTACTTC; CDR3aa: CSGISGRDLYF
d_gene: TRBD1; abundance: NA; v_gene: TRBV19; j_gene: TRBJ2-7; CDR3nt: TGTGCCAGTAGTTTCGGGGACAGGAGCTCCTACGAGCAGTACTTC; CDR3aa: CASSFGDRSSYEQYF
d_gene: NA; abundance: NA; v_gene: TRBV9; j_gene: TRBJ2-7; CDR3nt: TGTGCCAGCAGCGTACATCGGGAGTCCCACGAGCAGTACTTC; CDR3aa: CASSVHRESHEQYF
d_gene: NA; abundance: NA; v_gene: TRBV16; j_gene: TRBJ1-1; CDR3nt: TGTGCCAGCAGCCAATCAAAAGGGAGGGTTGAAGCTTTCTTT; CDR3aa: CASSQSKGRVEAFF
d_gene: NA; abundance: NA; v_gene: TRBV4-2; j_gene: TRBJ2-3; CDR3nt: TGTGCCAGCAGCCAAGGACCCGAAGGAGCAGATACGCAGTATTTT; CDR3aa: CASSQGPEGADTQYF
d_gene: TRBD1; abundance: NA; v_gene: TRBV5-1; j_gene: TRBJ2-5; CDR3nt: TGCGCCAGCAGCTTGAGGCCAGGGGGCCGGGAGACCCAGTACTTC; CDR3aa: CASSLRPGGRETQYF
d_gene: NA; abundance: NA; v_gene: TRBV11-3; j_gene: TRBJ2-5; CDR3nt: TGTGCCAGCAGCCCTACGTCTTGGGGCTATGGCCAAGAGACCCAGTACTTC; CDR3aa: CASSPTSWGYGQETQYF
d_gene: TRBD1; abundance: NA; v_gene: TRBV5-4; j_gene: TRBJ1-1; CDR3nt: TGTGCCAGCAGCCTCGGACAGGGGGCCGAAGCTTTCTTT; CDR3aa: CASSLGQGAEAFF
d_gene: NA; abundance: NA; v_gene: TRBV13; j_gene: TRBJ1-3; CDR3nt: TGTGCCAGCAGCCTCGACAGCAGCTCTGGAAACACCATATATTTT; CDR3aa: CASSLDSSSGNTIYF
d_gene: TRBD2; abundance: NA; v_gene: TRBV5-1; j_gene: TRBJ2-2; CDR3nt: TGCGCCAGCAGCTTGGCCCCCGTAGCGGGAGCGAAAGGGAGGGACACCGGGGAGCTGTTTTTT; CDR3aa: CASSLAPVAGAKGRDTGELFF
d_gene: TRBD1; abundance: NA; v_gene: TRBV18; j_gene: TRBJ1-1; CDR3nt: TGTGCCAGCTCCAGGTTGGACAGGGGTACTGAAGCTTTCTTT; CDR3aa: CASSRLDRGTEAFF
d_gene: NA; abundance: NA; v_gene: TRBV7-2; j_gene: TRBJ2-7; CDR3nt: TGTGCCAGCACCGTGGGGCGCCCCGCTCTCGAGCAGTACTTC; CDR3aa: CASTVGRPALEQYF
d_gene: NA; abundance: NA; v_gene: TRBV5-6; j_gene: TRBJ2-7; CDR3nt: TGTGCCAGCAGCAGAAGACAGTTTTTCGAGCAGTACTTC; CDR3aa: CASSRRQFFEQYF
d_gene: NA; abundance: NA; v_gene: TRBV19; j_gene: TRBJ1-1; CDR3nt: TGTGCCAGTAGTAAAGTCCGGGGGACCCCTGAAGCTTTCTTT; CDR3aa: CASSKVRGTPEAFF
d_gene: NA; abundance: NA; v_gene: TRBV7-9; j_gene: TRBJ2-7; CDR3nt: TGCAGCAGTGAGCTAGCCTCCTACGAGCAGTACTTC; CDR3aa: CSSELASYEQYF
d_gene: TRBD1; abundance: NA; v_gene: TRBV27; j_gene: TRBJ1-5; CDR3nt: TGTGCCAGCAGTCACCGACAGGGGGCTTATCAGCCCCAGCATTTT; CDR3aa: CASSHRQGAYQPQHF
d_gene: TRBD2; abundance: NA; v_gene: TRBV5-1; j_gene: TRBJ2-5; CDR3nt: TGCGCCAGCATAGAGACTAGCGGGAGTAGAGCGGAGACCCAGTACTTC; CDR3aa: CASIETSGSRAETQYF
d_gene: TRBD1; abundance: NA; v_gene: TRBV6-1; j_gene: TRBJ1-4; CDR3nt: TGTGCCAGCAGTGAACTTGGCAGGGGGCGAGAAAAACTGTTTTTT; CDR3aa: CASSELGRGREKLFF
d_gene: NA; abundance: NA; v_gene: TRBV30; j_gene: TRBJ1-1; CDR3nt: TGTGCCTGGAGTGTCGGTACAGCGAACACTGAAGCTTTCTTT; CDR3aa: CAWSVGTANTEAFF
d_gene: TRBD2; abundance: NA; v_gene: TRBV4-2; j_gene: TRBJ2-2; CDR3nt: TGTGCCAGCAGCGCCCGACTAGCGGGAGGTGAGGGCGGGGAGCTGTTTTTT; CDR3aa: CASSARLAGGEGGELFF
d_gene: NA; abundance: NA; v_gene: TRBV9; j_gene: TRBJ1-2; CDR3nt: TGTGCCAGCAGCGTAGCCGGAGGGTTGTATGGCTACACCTTC; CDR3aa: CASSVAGGLYGYTF
d_gene: NA; abundance: NA; v_gene: TRBV2; j_gene: TRBJ2-3; CDR3nt: TGTGCCAGCAGTGGGGACTCCCGAAGCACAGATACGCAGTATTTT; CDR3aa: CASSGDSRSTDTQYF
d_gene: TRBD1; abundance: NA; v_gene: TRBV30; j_gene: TRBJ1-2; CDR3nt: TGTGCCTGGAGTGTACAGGGGGTAGGCTACACCTTC; CDR3aa: CAWSVQGVGYTF
d_gene: TRBD1; abundance: NA; v_gene: TRBV27; j_gene: TRBJ1-1; CDR3nt: TGTGCCAGCAGGCGACAGGGGGTGGGGAACACTGAAGCTTTCTTT; CDR3aa: CASRRQGVGNTEAFF
d_gene: TRBD1; abundance: NA; v_gene: TRBV19; j_gene: TRBJ1-1; CDR3nt: TGTGCCAGTAGTGACCTGACCGGGACAGGGGCCACTGAAGCTTTCTTT; CDR3aa: CASSDLTGTGATEAFF